This T cell receptor beta chain is drawn from a study of blood T cells in healthy people across ages. Primers used in a second PCR of about 6 to 12 cycles were a sample-barcoded 5' primer and a J-beta primer mix. TCRdb processed the 5' RACE reads anew with MiXCR; each CDR3 protein has one entry. This sample has approximately 960,000 distinct CDR3 sequences, with 29% found just once. This clonotype turned up a few times. The CDR3 is 16 residues long. Germline V gene lookup returns CDR1 SQVTM and CDR2 ANQGSEA. Trimming took 7 bases from V and 0 from J; bases not matched to a gene: 8. Each donor supplied ten milliliters of peripheral blood. These sequences were also reported in another study, on T cells of mothers and their children.

This sequence joins TRBV29-1 and TRBJ2-1; 11 positions match TRBD2. The source of this sequence is a woman in her forties in good health. Sequencing was carried out using blood. The CDR3 DNA follows: TGCAGCGCCGATAGCGGGGGGGAAAGCTCCTACAATGAGCAGTTCTTC. Encoded protein: CSADSGGESSYNEQFF.